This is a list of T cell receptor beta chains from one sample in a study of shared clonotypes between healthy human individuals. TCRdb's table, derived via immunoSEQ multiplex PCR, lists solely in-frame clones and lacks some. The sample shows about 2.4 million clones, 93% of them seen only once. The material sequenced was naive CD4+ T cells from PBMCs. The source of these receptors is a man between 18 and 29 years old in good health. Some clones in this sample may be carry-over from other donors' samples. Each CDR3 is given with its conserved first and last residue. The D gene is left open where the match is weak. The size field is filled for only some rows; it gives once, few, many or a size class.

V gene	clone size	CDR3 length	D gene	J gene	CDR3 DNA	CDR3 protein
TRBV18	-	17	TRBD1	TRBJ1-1	TGTGCCAGCTCACCACCTGGCAAGGGGACAGCGAACACTGAAGCTTTCTTT	CASSPPGKGTANTEAFF
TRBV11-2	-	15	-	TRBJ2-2	TGTGCCAGCAGCTTAGAGACAGTTTTGACCGGGGAGCTGTTTTTT	CASSLETVLTGELFF
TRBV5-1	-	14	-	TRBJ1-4	TGCGCCAGCAGCTCAAGCCCTACTAATGAAAAACTGTTTTTT	CASSSSPTNEKLFF
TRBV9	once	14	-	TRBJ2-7	TGTGCCAGCAGCACCGACGGGGAATCCTACGAGCAGTACTTC	CASSTDGESYEQYF
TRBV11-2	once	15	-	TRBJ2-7	TGTGCCAGCAGCTTAGTCCAGGGGACGGCCCACGAGCAGTACTTC	CASSLVQGTAHEQYF
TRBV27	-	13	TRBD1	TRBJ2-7	TGTGCCAGCAAAACAGGGGTCCGGGGCGAGCAGTACTTC	CASKTGVRGEQYF
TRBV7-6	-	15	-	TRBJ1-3	TGTGCCAGCAGCCCAATGGCAGGGGTGGCAAACACCATATATTTT	CASSPMAGVANTIYF
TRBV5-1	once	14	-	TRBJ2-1	TGCGCCAGCAGCCCCTATAGTTTCGGAAATGAGCAGTTCTTC	CASSPYSFGNEQFF
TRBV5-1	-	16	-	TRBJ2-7	TGCGCCAGCAGCTTGGGAGGGCAGGCCCGCTCCTACGAGCAGTACTTC	CASSLGGQARSYEQYF
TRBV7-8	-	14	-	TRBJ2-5	TGTGCCAGCACCCAGAGCCCCACACAAGAGACCCAGTACTTC	CASTQSPTQETQYF
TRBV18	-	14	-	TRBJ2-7	TGTGCCAGCTCACCACCTGGGGGCCAGTACGAGCAGTACTTC	CASSPPGGQYEQYF
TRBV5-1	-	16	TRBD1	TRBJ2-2	TGCGCCAGCAGCTTGGTTCAGGGGGCGAACACCGGGGAGCTGTTTTTT	CASSLVQGANTGELFF
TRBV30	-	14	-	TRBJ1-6	TGTGCCTGGAGTGTGTCCCTTGGTGGTTCACCCCTCCACTTT	CAWSVSLGGSPLHF
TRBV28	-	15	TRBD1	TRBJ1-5	TGTGCCAGCAGTATCGACAGGGGTCGCAATCAGCCCCAGCATTTT	CASSIDRGRNQPQHF
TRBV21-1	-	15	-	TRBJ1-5	TGTGCCAGCAAACAGGGGGCGAAAACCAGACAGCCCCAGCATTTT	CASKQGAKTRQPQHF
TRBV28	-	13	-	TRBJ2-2	TGTGCCAGCACCATGGGGGGGCACGGGGAGCTGTTTTTT	CASTMGGHGELFF
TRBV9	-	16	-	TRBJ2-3	TGTGCCAGCAGCACCTATGAGGGAGGTAGTACAGATACGCAGTATTTT	CASSTYEGGSTDTQYF
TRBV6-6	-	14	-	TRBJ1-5	TGTGCCAGCAGTTACGAGAGCAGAGGTCAGCCCCAGCATTTT	CASSYESRGQPQHF
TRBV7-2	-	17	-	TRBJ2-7	TGTGCCAGCAGCTTAGTAGGCTCGGCGGGACTCAGGGGCGAGCAGTACTTC	CASSLVGSAGLRGEQYF
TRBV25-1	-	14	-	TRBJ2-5	TGTGCCAGCAGTGACTCCGGGCCGCGGGAGACCCAGTACTTC	CASSDSGPRETQYF
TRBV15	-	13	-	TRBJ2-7	TGTGCCACCAGCAGAGATTATCCGGACGAGCAGTACTTC	CATSRDYPDEQYF
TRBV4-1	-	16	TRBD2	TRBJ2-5	TGCGCCAGCAGCCAATTGTTAAGCGGGAGAAGAGAGACCCAGTACTTC	CASSQLLSGRRETQYF
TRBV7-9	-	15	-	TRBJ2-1	TGTGCCAGCAGCATATCCGGAAGAGGAAACAATGAGCAGTTCTTC	CASSISGRGNNEQFF
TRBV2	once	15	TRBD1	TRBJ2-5	TGTGCCAGCAGGGACCGACAGGGGGTGTTGGAGACCCAGTACTTC	CASRDRQGVLETQYF
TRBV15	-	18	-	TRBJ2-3	TGTGCCACCAGCAGAACGAAACAGGGTCTAGTTCGGTCGGATACGCAGTATTTT	CATSRTKQGLVRSDTQYF
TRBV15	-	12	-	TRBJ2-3	TGTGCCACCAGCAGAGAGACGGATACGCAGTATTTT	CATSRETDTQYF
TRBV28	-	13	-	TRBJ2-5	TGTGCCAGCAGTTTCCGGCTCCAAGAGACCCAGTACTTC	CASSFRLQETQYF
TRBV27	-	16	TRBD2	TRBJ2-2	TGTGCCAGCAGGTCCGGCGGGAGTTCCCTTATCGGGGAGCTGTTTTTT	CASRSGGSSLIGELFF
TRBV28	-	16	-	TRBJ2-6	TGTGCCAGCACTACCCCCCCCGGGACCGGGGCCAACGTCCTGACTTTC	CASTTPPGTGANVLTF
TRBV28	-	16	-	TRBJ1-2	TGTGCCAGCAGCCGCATTGACAGACTAACTAACTATGGCTACACCTTC	CASSRIDRLTNYGYTF
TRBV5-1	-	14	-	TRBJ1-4	TGCGCCAGCAGCTTGGCAGGTGGGGATGAAAAACTGTTTTTT	CASSLAGGDEKLFF
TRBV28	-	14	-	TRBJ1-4	TGTGCCAGCACAAGGGGGGTCGGTAATGAAAAACTGTTTTTT	CASTRGVGNEKLFF
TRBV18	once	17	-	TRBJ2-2	TGTGCCAGCTCACCCTTTACGGCCTCATCTGGCGCCGGGGAGCTGTTTTTT	CASSPFTASSGAGELFF
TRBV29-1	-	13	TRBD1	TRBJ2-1	TGCAGCGTTGAGACAGGGAGCACGAATGAGCAGTTCTTC	CSVETGSTNEQFF
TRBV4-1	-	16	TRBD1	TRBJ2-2	TGCGCCAGCAGCCCCCGACAGGGGGCGAACACCGGGGAGCTGTTTTTT	CASSPRQGANTGELFF
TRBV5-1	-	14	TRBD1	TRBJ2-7	TGCGCCAGCAGACGGACAGGGGCCTCCTACGAGCAGTACTTC	CASRRTGASYEQYF
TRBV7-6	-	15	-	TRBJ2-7	TGTGCCAGCAGCCCCCGGGACACCTTAACCTACGAGCAGTACTTC	CASSPRDTLTYEQYF
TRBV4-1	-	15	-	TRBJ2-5	TGCGCCAGCAGCCAAGATGGGGGTGCGTCGGTGACCCAGTACTTC	CASSQDGGASVTQYF
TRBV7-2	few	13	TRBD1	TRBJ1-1	TGTGCCAGCAGCCGGGACAGAGCGCGTGAAGCTTTCTTT	CASSRDRAREAFF
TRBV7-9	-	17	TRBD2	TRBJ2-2	TGTGCCAGCAGTCCCGATCTGACTAGCGGGAGCCACGGGGAGCTGTTTTTT	CASSPDLTSGSHGELFF
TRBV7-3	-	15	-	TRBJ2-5	TGTGCCAGCAGCTTAACGCGGACAACTCAAGAGACCCAGTACTTC	CASSLTRTTQETQYF
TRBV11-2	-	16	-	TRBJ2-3	TGTGCCAGCAGCCGAAGGGGCGGGACCTCCACAGATACGCAGTATTTT	CASSRRGGTSTDTQYF
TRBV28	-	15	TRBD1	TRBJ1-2	TGTGCCAGCAGTAGCCGGGACAGCCTACCCTATGGCTACACCTTC	CASSSRDSLPYGYTF
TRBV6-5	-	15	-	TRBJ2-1	TGTGCCAGCAGTTCCGAGTCGAACCCCCACAATGAGCAGTTCTTC	CASSSESNPHNEQFF
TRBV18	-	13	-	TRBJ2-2	TGTGCCAACGGACAGCTTAACACCGGGGAGCTGTTTTTT	CANGQLNTGELFF
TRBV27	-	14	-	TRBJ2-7	TGTGCCAGCAGTTTGCGTCCAGGTATATACGAGCAGTACTTC	CASSLRPGIYEQYF
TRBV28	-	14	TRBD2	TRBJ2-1	TGTGCCAGCGGTAGCCTAGCGGTAAACAATGAGCAGTTCTTC	CASGSLAVNNEQFF
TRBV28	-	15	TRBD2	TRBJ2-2	TGTGCCAGCAACGTCGGAGGGGAGGGCACCGGGGAGCTGTTTTTT	CASNVGGEGTGELFF
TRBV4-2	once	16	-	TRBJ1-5	TGTGCCAGCAGCCAAGGTCACGGGGAGGGCAATCAGCCCCAGCATTTT	CASSQGHGEGNQPQHF